This T cell receptor beta chain was captured by sequencing in a study of blood T cell repertoires in COVID-19. The CDR3 sequence is 10 residues long. V lost 7 bases to trimming and J lost 5 bases, with 8 bases between them. The germline V gene encodes CDR1 SQVTM and CDR2 ANQGSEA. Generated by immunoSEQ multiplex PCR, the TCRdb table keeps only in-frame clones and is missing some. The profile covers 100,000 or so clones, with 85% appearing a single time and around 4.1% taken by the ten largest. This chain links TRBV29-1 with TRBJ1-2, with D maybe TRBD1 (5 bases). The specimen sequenced was peripheral blood. The source is a man aged 50-59 years with acute or convalescent COVID-19. CDR3 DNA: TGCAGCGCCGGGGGGTATGGCTACACCTTC. Residues: CSAGGYGYTF.